This T cell receptor beta chain was profiled in a study of T-cell memory formation after mild COVID-19. Study-wide points: Memory from before infection featured some responding clones, which suggests cross-reactive memory joined.

A single record per CDR3 protein comes from TCRdb applying MiXCR to the 5' RACE reads. The repertoire has about 560,000 distinct CDR3 sequences, 20% to 25% of them found once; the top ten carry around 8.4%. This clonotype came up a few times. Its antigen is not identified. Germline V gene data show CDR1 as SEHNR and CDR2 as FQNEAQ (reference sequence). V lost 1 base and J lost 0; bases outside the gene matches: 3. This CDR3 is 17 amino acids long. The rearrangement uses TRBV7-9 and TRBJ2-5; the match to TRBD2 covers 12 bases. Sequenced material: PBMCs or a T cell subset sorted from them (not recorded which). This receptor was identified in an adult woman who had mild COVID-19 (a few samples of this study predate the infection). Cell type and time point are not known. Here the CDR3 reads CASSLGLAGGHQETQYF. As DNA, the CDR3 is TGTGCCAGCAGCTTAGGTCTAGCGGGGGGGCACCAAGAGACCCAGTACTTC.